Listed below are T cell receptor beta chains from one sample, sequenced in a study of shared clonotypes between healthy human individuals. Only in-frame clones appear in the TCRdb table, and some are missing; sequencing was by immunoSEQ multiplex PCR. The table lists roughly 500,000 clones, about 84% of them singletons, with approximately 11% in the top ten. The sequenced sample was PBMCs. The receptor source for this set is a woman between 35 and 50 years old in good health. Some clones in this sample may be carry-over from other donors' samples. The CDR3 runs from the conserved cysteine through the conserved F or W. Each record gives: V gene, clone size, D gene, J gene, CDR3 DNA, CDR3 protein. A D gene is named only where the DNA matches it firmly. Size tells how often a clone was seen (once, few, many) or the class of an expanded clone, and some rows leave it out.

v_call: TRBV19; clone_size: NA; d_call: TRBD1; j_call: TRBJ1-2; cdr3_nt: TGTGCCAGTAGTATGGTCAGGGGGCAGAGTGGCTACACCTTC; cdr3_aa: CASSMVRGQSGYTF
v_call: TRBV7-3; clone_size: NA; d_call: NA; j_call: TRBJ2-7; cdr3_nt: TGTGCCAGCAGCTTAACAGGGGAGAACGAGCAGTACTTC; cdr3_aa: CASSLTGENEQYF
v_call: TRBV12-5; clone_size: NA; d_call: NA; j_call: TRBJ2-7; cdr3_nt: TGTGCTAGTGGGACGGCCCTTAATCGAACCTACGAGCAGTACTTC; cdr3_aa: CASGTALNRTYEQYF
v_call: TRBV10-3; clone_size: once; d_call: NA; j_call: TRBJ2-5; cdr3_nt: TGTGCCATCAGGGAGGGTCCCATACAAGAGACCCAGTACTTC; cdr3_aa: CAIREGPIQETQYF
v_call: TRBV11-2; clone_size: NA; d_call: NA; j_call: TRBJ2-2; cdr3_nt: TGTGCCAGCAGCGGAACTAGCCACACCGGGGAGCTGTTTTTT; cdr3_aa: CASSGTSHTGELFF
v_call: TRBV9; clone_size: once; d_call: NA; j_call: TRBJ2-3; cdr3_nt: TGTGCCAGCAGCGTAGATACTCTCCCCGGGGGAACGCAGTATTTT; cdr3_aa: CASSVDTLPGGTQYF
v_call: TRBV6-1; clone_size: NA; d_call: NA; j_call: TRBJ2-3; cdr3_nt: TGTGCCAGCACGGGCAAAAGCACAGATACGCAGTATTTT; cdr3_aa: CASTGKSTDTQYF
v_call: TRBV28; clone_size: NA; d_call: NA; j_call: TRBJ2-1; cdr3_nt: TGTGCCAGCAGCACTGAAGACTACCGATCCTACAATGAGCAGTTCTTC; cdr3_aa: CASSTEDYRSYNEQFF
v_call: TRBV12-5; clone_size: NA; d_call: NA; j_call: TRBJ2-1; cdr3_nt: TGTGCTAGTGGTTTGTCGGATGTCAATGAGCAGTTCTTC; cdr3_aa: CASGLSDVNEQFF
v_call: TRBV2; clone_size: NA; d_call: NA; j_call: TRBJ1-1; cdr3_nt: TGTGCCAGCAGACGCGGCAGGGAGAACACTGAAGCTTTCTTT; cdr3_aa: CASRRGRENTEAFF
v_call: TRBV27; clone_size: once; d_call: NA; j_call: TRBJ1-2; cdr3_nt: TGTGCCAGCAGTCCGGCCTGGCAGGGTGGCTACACCTTC; cdr3_aa: CASSPAWQGGYTF
v_call: TRBV2; clone_size: large; d_call: NA; j_call: TRBJ1-4; cdr3_nt: TGTGCCAGTCAGGGTTATGAAAAACTGTTTTTT; cdr3_aa: CASQGYEKLFF
v_call: TRBV18; clone_size: NA; d_call: TRBD2; j_call: TRBJ2-5; cdr3_nt: TGTGCCAGCTCACCCTCCCCTAGCGGGCGCAGAGAGACCCAGTACTTC; cdr3_aa: CASSPSPSGRRETQYF
v_call: TRBV25-1; clone_size: NA; d_call: TRBD1; j_call: TRBJ1-1; cdr3_nt: TGTGCCAGCAGTGAATATAACCAGGGGGCCACTGAAGCTTTCTTT; cdr3_aa: CASSEYNQGATEAFF
v_call: TRBV7-8; clone_size: NA; d_call: NA; j_call: TRBJ2-7; cdr3_nt: TGTGCCAGCAGCTTAGCCCAGGGCGGCACCCGCGAGCAGTACTTC; cdr3_aa: CASSLAQGGTREQYF
v_call: TRBV9; clone_size: many; d_call: NA; j_call: TRBJ1-2; cdr3_nt: TGTGCCAGCAGCGTAGCTAACTATGGCTACACCTTC; cdr3_aa: CASSVANYGYTF
v_call: TRBV4-3; clone_size: NA; d_call: TRBD1; j_call: TRBJ2-7; cdr3_nt: TGCGCCAGCAGCCAAGGACAGGGCAACACCTACGAGCAGTACTTC; cdr3_aa: CASSQGQGNTYEQYF
v_call: TRBV19; clone_size: NA; d_call: NA; j_call: TRBJ1-1; cdr3_nt: TGTGCCAGTAGTATAGGAGGGGGTGACACTGAAGCTTTCTTT; cdr3_aa: CASSIGGGDTEAFF
v_call: TRBV28; clone_size: NA; d_call: NA; j_call: TRBJ1-5; cdr3_nt: TGTGCCAGCAGTCCGGGAGGGGGTGGAATTCAGCCCCAGCATTTT; cdr3_aa: CASSPGGGGIQPQHF
v_call: TRBV30; clone_size: NA; d_call: NA; j_call: TRBJ2-5; cdr3_nt: TGTGCCTGGAGTGCTGAGGCCTGGGAGACCCAGTACTTC; cdr3_aa: CAWSAEAWETQYF
v_call: TRBV6-6; clone_size: NA; d_call: NA; j_call: TRBJ2-7; cdr3_nt: TGTGCCAGCAACCAGGGCAGAAAGTACGAGCAGTACTTC; cdr3_aa: CASNQGRKYEQYF
v_call: TRBV15; clone_size: NA; d_call: TRBD2; j_call: TRBJ2-1; cdr3_nt: TGTGCCACCAGCAGAGACCCCTTCAGCGGGAGTCGCAATGAGCAGTTCTTC; cdr3_aa: CATSRDPFSGSRNEQFF
v_call: TRBV5-4; clone_size: NA; d_call: TRBD2; j_call: TRBJ2-7; cdr3_nt: TGTGCCAGCAGTCATCCTAGCGGCTCCTACGAGCAGTACTTC; cdr3_aa: CASSHPSGSYEQYF
v_call: TRBV11-2; clone_size: NA; d_call: NA; j_call: TRBJ1-2; cdr3_nt: TGTGCCAGCAGCCGTGAGACCAGGGGAGTCTATGGCTACACCTTC; cdr3_aa: CASSRETRGVYGYTF
v_call: TRBV19; clone_size: NA; d_call: NA; j_call: TRBJ2-2; cdr3_nt: TGTGCCAGTAGTATTACGGGGCAGCCGAACACCGGGGAGCTGTTTTTT; cdr3_aa: CASSITGQPNTGELFF
v_call: TRBV7-8; clone_size: NA; d_call: NA; j_call: TRBJ2-1; cdr3_nt: TGTGCCAGCAGGGTTAGACAGGATTCCTACAATGAGCAGTTCTTC; cdr3_aa: CASRVRQDSYNEQFF
v_call: TRBV2; clone_size: few; d_call: TRBD1; j_call: TRBJ1-1; cdr3_nt: TGTGCCAGCAGCAGGGACAGCCCCCAACAAGCTTTCTTT; cdr3_aa: CASSRDSPQQAFF
v_call: TRBV25-1; clone_size: NA; d_call: NA; j_call: TRBJ2-1; cdr3_nt: TGTGCCAGCAGTGCCCCTAGGGGCTCCTACAATGAGCAGTTCTTC; cdr3_aa: CASSAPRGSYNEQFF
v_call: TRBV7-9; clone_size: few; d_call: TRBD1; j_call: TRBJ1-2; cdr3_nt: TGTGCCAGCAGGGGGACAGGGAACCACTATGGCTACACCTTC; cdr3_aa: CASRGTGNHYGYTF
v_call: TRBV28; clone_size: NA; d_call: TRBD1; j_call: TRBJ2-1; cdr3_nt: TGTGCCAGCAGTTCTCCTAGGACAGGTGAAAAGAGGGAGCAGTTCTTC; cdr3_aa: CASSSPRTGEKREQFF
v_call: TRBV4-1; clone_size: NA; d_call: TRBD1; j_call: TRBJ1-4; cdr3_nt: TGCGCCAGCAGCCTTGGAGGAGGGGGCGGTGAAAAACTGTTTTTT; cdr3_aa: CASSLGGGGGEKLFF
v_call: TRBV28; clone_size: few; d_call: NA; j_call: TRBJ2-2; cdr3_nt: TGTGCCAGCAGGGGGATCAGTAGGGCCGGGGAGCTGTTTTTT; cdr3_aa: CASRGISRAGELFF
v_call: TRBV7-3; clone_size: NA; d_call: TRBD1; j_call: TRBJ2-7; cdr3_nt: TGTGCCAGCAGCTTATCCAGGGGGCCCTCCTACGAGCAGTACTTC; cdr3_aa: CASSLSRGPSYEQYF
v_call: TRBV28; clone_size: NA; d_call: NA; j_call: TRBJ2-7; cdr3_nt: TGTGCCAGCAGCCCCAATGGGCTAGCGAGTTACGAGCAGTACTTC; cdr3_aa: CASSPNGLASYEQYF